The 27 T cell receptor beta chains below come from one sample, sequenced in a study of T cell clonotyping in hematopoietic cell transplantation. Sequencing was performed with immunoSEQ multiplex PCR; in TCRdb, only in-frame clones are kept and a portion is missing. The repertoire has 25,000 to 35,000 clones, about 94% of them found once; the top ten carry 1.1% to 1.5%. What was sequenced was peripheral blood mononuclear cells. All receptors derive from a man aged 50 to 59 in good health. Some clones in this sample may be carry-over from other donors' samples.

The rearrangement links TRBV10-1 to TRBJ2-7, with 8 positions matching TRBD2. J gave up 2 bases and V 2 bases, and 5 bases lay outside the gene matches. The germline CDR1 and CDR2 sequences are WNHNN and SYGVQD (reference sequence). The CDR3 totals 15 residues. This CDR3 is CASSEDEAGAYEQYF. DNA of the CDR3: TGCGCCAGCAGTGAGGACGAAGCGGGGGCCTACGAGCAGTACTTC.

The chain carries TRBV7-2 and TRBJ1-1, with no clear D. Trimming took off 6 bases at V and 3 bases at J, with 14 bases between the two ends. The CDR3 is 14 amino acids. Germline V gene sequence: CDR1 SGHTA, CDR2 FQGNSA. In nucleotides, the CDR3 is TGTGCCAGCAGAACCACCCCCACAGACACTGAAGCTTTCTTT. It encodes CASRTTPTDTEAFF.

The count of this clone is one. J is TRBJ2-7 and V is TRBV5-6; D might be TRBD1 (5 bases). From germline, CDR1 is SGHDT and CDR2 YYEEEE. Trimming took off 0 bases at V and 3 bases at J, with 13 bases between the two ends. This CDR3 comprises 15 residues. DNA of the CDR3: TGTGCCAGCAGCTTGGGGATAGGGGCCATCTACGAGCAGTACTTC. Amino acids: CASSLGIGAIYEQYF.

V gene TRBV18 combines with J gene TRBJ1-2, with no clear D. V lost 3 bases to trimming and J lost 8 bases, with 16 bases between them. Germline assignment: CDR1 KGHSH and CDR2 LQKENI. The CDR3 consists of 14 residues. CDR3: CASSPLSSDHGYTF. The CDR3 DNA is TGTGCCAGCTCACCCTTGTCCTCCGACCACGGCTACACCTTC.

The chain joins TRBV4-1 to TRBJ1-2; D is ambiguous. Germline loops: CDR1 MGHRA, CDR2 YSYEKL. The CDR3 is 15 residues long. The V and J ends lost 0 bases and 2 bases respectively, with 10 bases between them. Written as DNA, the CDR3 is TGCGCCAGCAGCCAAGATAAGGGCCGGAACTATGGCTACACCTTC. Protein: CASSQDKGRNYGYTF.

The chain recombines TRBV30 with TRBJ1-2, with D maybe TRBD1 (5 bases). V was cut by 0 bases and J by 2 bases, with 10 bases left in between. Germline lookup yields CDR1 GTSNPN and CDR2 SVGIG (reference sequence). The CDR3 length is 14 residues. The CDR3 bases are TGTGCCTGGAGTGTATCCCGGGGGAACTATGGCTACACCTTC. The encoded protein is CAWSVSRGNYGYTF.

Points on this clone: The junction departs from germline at one end; a sequencing error may be responsible. CDR3 nucleotides: TGTGCCAGTAGTACCGCAGAGGGTGTCGGGGCAATTTTT. Translation: CASSTAEGVGAIF. V is TRBV19 and J is TRBJ1-5; possibly TRBD1 for D (5 bases). The CDR3 length is 13 residues. CDR1 LNHDA and CDR2 SQIVND come from the germline V gene (reference sequence).

The table lists this clone with a count of one. This chain uses TRBV15 with TRBJ1-6, with D unresolved. Germline lookup yields CDR1 LNHNV and CDR2 YYDKDF (reference sequence). The V gene lost 2 bases and the J gene lost 8 bases, with 4 bases spanning the gap. The CDR3 contains 12 residues. The CDR3 loop is CATSRTDSPLHF. The CDR3 nucleotides are TGTGCCACCAGCAGAACCGATTCACCCCTCCACTTT.

As DNA, the CDR3 is TGTGCCAGCAGTTACGCCTCTTTTAAAGAGACCCAGTACTTC. It codes for CASSYASFKETQYF. The genes are TRBV6-6 and TRBJ2-5; D is unclear. The CDR3 is made up of 14 amino acids. The ends were cut back, 2 bases at V and 3 bases at J, with 10 bases in the middle. Germline CDR1 reads MNHNY; CDR2 reads SVGAGI (reference sequence).

The rearrangement uses TRBV6-5 and TRBJ1-2; 7 nucleotides line up with TRBD1. CDR1 and CDR2 (germline): MNHEY, SVGAGI. CDR3 size: 14 residues. With V trimmed by 8 bases and J by 6 bases, 12 bases remained unmatched. The CDR3 DNA reads TGTGCCAGCTGTCCGACAGGGACCCTTAATGGCTACACCTTC. This gives the protein CASCPTGTLNGYTF.

In this sample, this clone turned up once. The genes are TRBV27 and TRBJ1-2, with a tentative D call TRBD1 (5 bases). From germline, CDR1 is MNHEY and CDR2 SMNVEV (reference sequence). The CDR3 has 14 residues. Deletions cut 8 bases from V and 7 bases from J, with 20 bases between. CDR3 protein: CASSSEGNTGGYTF. The CDR3 DNA is TGTGCCAGCTCCTCGGAGGGGAACACGGGTGGCTACACCTTC.

V is TRBV4-2 and J is TRBJ2-2; D gene unclear. Deletions cut 0 bases from V and 7 bases from J, with 6 bases between. The CDR3 runs 13 residues. Germline CDR1 LGHNA, CDR2 YNFKEQ. The CDR3 reads CASSQDSYGELFF. The CDR3 nucleotides read TGTGCCAGCAGCCAAGATTCATACGGGGAGCTGTTTTTT.

The gene calls are TRBV4-1 and TRBJ1-3, with D unresolved. This CDR3 contains 16 residues. V was trimmed by 0 bases and J by 4 bases, leaving 13 bases between them. Per the germline V gene, CDR1 is MGHRA and CDR2 is YSYEKL. As DNA, the CDR3 is TGCGCCAGCAGCCAAGAGGCGAGGTCCGGGGGAAACACCATATATTTT. Translation gives CASSQEARSGGNTIYF.

The V and J genes are TRBV25-1 and TRBJ2-3; D uncertain. V was cut by 0 bases and J by 4 bases, with 5 bases left in between. This CDR3 is 13 amino acids long. The germline V gene encodes CDR1 MGHDK and CDR2 SYGVNS. CDR3 amino acids: CASSEYISDTQYF. The CDR3, as DNA: TGTGCCAGCAGTGAATATATTTCAGATACGCAGTATTTT.

V and J are TRBV7-2 and TRBJ1-1; 7 nucleotides align to TRBD1. This CDR3 is built from 15 residues. V dropped 1 base and J dropped 10; count of bases not matched to a gene: 12. CDR1 is SGHTA and CDR2 is FQGNSA in the germline V gene. Written as DNA, the CDR3 is TGTGCCAGCAGCTTAGAAGGGGGGCGACAGGGTAGAGCTTTCTTT. Translation gives CASSLEGGRQGRAFF.

This chain connects TRBV6-5 to TRBJ2-3, with TRBD1 identical over 7 bases. Unmatched junction bases numbered 5, after V lost 6 bases and J lost 2 bases. Germline V gene data show CDR1 as MNHEY and CDR2 as SVGAGI. The CDR3 sequence is 14 residues long. The chain's CDR3 is CASRIGQVTDTQYF. The DNA for the CDR3 is TGTGCCAGCAGGATAGGACAGGTCACAGATACGCAGTATTTT.

The chain links TRBV5-1 to TRBJ1-5; no definite D call. Germline V gene lookup returns CDR1 SGHRS and CDR2 YFSETQ. Trimming took off 0 bases at V and 4 bases at J, with 5 bases between the two ends. This CDR3 comprises 13 residues. The CDR3 nucleotides are TGCGCCAGCAGCTTGGACGTAAATCAGCCCCAGCATTTT. This sequence encodes CASSLDVNQPQHF.

CDR3 in DNA: TGTGCCAGCAGCTACCACAGGGCTGGGGCCAACGTCCTGACTTTC. This encodes CASSYHRAGANVLTF. The rearrangement links TRBV27 to TRBJ2-6, with D possibly TRBD1 on 6 matching bases. Germline V gene lookup returns CDR1 MNHEY and CDR2 SMNVEV (reference sequence). V shed 6 bases and J shed 2 bases, with 11 bases lying between them. This CDR3 has 15 amino acids.

The chain combines TRBV19 with TRBJ1-1; no clear D. V lost 10 bases and J lost 1, with 10 bases in between. The CDR3 consists of 12 residues. Germline loops: CDR1 LNHDA, CDR2 SQIVND (reference sequence). DNA of the CDR3: TGTGCCACCTACACACCGAACACTGAAGCTTTCTTT. Amino acid sequence: CATYTPNTEAFF.

This chain connects TRBV30 to TRBJ1-2, with D possibly being TRBD1 (6 bases). Trimming cost V 0 bases and J 11 bases, with 16 bases left between them. Germline CDR1 reads GTSNPN; CDR2 reads SVGIG (reference sequence). The CDR3 totals 13 residues. This CDR3 is CAWSVSAGDLYTF. In DNA, the CDR3 is TGTGCCTGGAGTGTATCGGCAGGGGACCTATACACCTTC.

The CDR3 DNA reads as TGTGCCAGCAGTTACTCGAGTGGGACAGGGTATTCACCCCTCCACTTT. This sequence encodes CASSYSSGTGYSPLHF. V is TRBV6-5 and J is TRBJ1-6, with 9 bases identical to TRBD1. This CDR3 is 16 amino acids long. J lost 8 bases, V lost 0 bases, and 5 bases had no gene match. Germline V lookup: CDR1 MNHEY, CDR2 SVGAGI.

The chain recombines TRBV9 with TRBJ2-2; no definite D call. The V gene lost 0 bases and the J gene lost 1 base, with 7 bases spanning the gap. Germline V gene sequence: CDR1 SGDLS, CDR2 YYNGEE. CDR3 length: 15 residues. The CDR3: CASSVGSRNTGELFF. CDR3 bases: TGTGCCAGCAGCGTAGGCTCAAGGAACACCGGGGAGCTGTTTTTT.

V usage is TRBV29-1 and J usage is TRBJ2-5; D ambiguous. Per germline, CDR1 SQVTM and CDR2 ANQGSEA. V dropped 0 bases and J dropped 0 bases, with 5 bases sitting between them. The CDR3 extends over 13 amino acids. In DNA, the CDR3 is TGCAGCGTTGAAGATACCAACCAAGAGACCCAGTACTTC. This codes for CSVEDTNQETQYF.

The gene calls are TRBV7-3 and TRBJ1-2; D remains ambiguous. The CDR3 consists of 14 residues. V lost 2 bases and J 5 bases, leaving 12 bases between the germline ends. CDR1 and CDR2 (germline): SGHTA, FQGTGA. The DNA for the CDR3 is TGTGCCAGCAGCTTATCCTTTGGGGAATATGGCTACACCTTC. This translates into CASSLSFGEYGYTF.

The chain combines TRBV7-2 with TRBJ1-4, with no clear D. This CDR3 region has 16 residues. Germline V lookup: CDR1 SGHTA, CDR2 FQGNSA. The V and J ends lost 6 bases and 0 bases respectively, with 14 bases between them. The CDR3 region is CASSTRMYATNEKLFF. Written as DNA, the CDR3 is TGTGCCAGCAGTACACGGATGTATGCAACTAATGAAAAACTGTTTTTT.

This clone has just one count. The chain recombines TRBV7-2 with TRBJ1-2; TRBD1 is a possible D gene (6 bases). The germline CDR1 and CDR2 sequences are SGHTA and FQGNSA. The CDR3 sequence is 16 residues long. The V end lost 7 bases, the J end lost 5 bases, and 23 bases lay between the germline ends. The CDR3 protein is CASTSGARSDRYGYTF. CDR3 coding DNA: TGTGCCAGCACCTCAGGGGCCAGGTCAGATCGGTATGGCTACACCTTC. The full variable domain, in which reference TRBV7-2 and TRBJ1-2 provide the parts outside the CDR3, is GAGVSQSPSNKVTEKGKDVELRCDPISGHTALYWYRQSLGQGLEFLIYFQGNSAPDKSGLPSDRFSAERTGGSVSTLTIQRTQQEDSAVYLCASTSGARSDRYGYTFGSGTRLTVV.

The chain uses TRBV5-1 and TRBJ2-2, with 10 bases identical to TRBD2. The CDR3 runs to 16 residues. After removal of 6 bases from V and 6 bases from J, the junction contained 11 bases not matched to a gene. The V gene's germline CDR1 is SGHRS and CDR2 YFSETQ. CDR3 protein: CASTEVTSGSPGELFF. The CDR3 DNA sequence: TGCGCCAGCACAGAAGTGACTAGCGGGTCCCCCGGGGAGCTGTTTTTT.